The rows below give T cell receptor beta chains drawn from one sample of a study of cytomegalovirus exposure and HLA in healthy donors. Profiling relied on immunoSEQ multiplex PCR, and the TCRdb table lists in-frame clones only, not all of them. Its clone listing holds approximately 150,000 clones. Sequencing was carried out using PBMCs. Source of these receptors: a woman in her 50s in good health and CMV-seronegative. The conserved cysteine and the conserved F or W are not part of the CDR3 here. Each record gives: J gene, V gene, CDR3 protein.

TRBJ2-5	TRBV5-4	ASSLGQTQETQY
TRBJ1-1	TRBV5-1	ASSPIGQGAATEAF
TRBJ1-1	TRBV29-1	SVEEAGTGTKAF
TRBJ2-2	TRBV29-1	SVELGQGAGELF
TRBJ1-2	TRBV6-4	ASSGSGSPVYGYT
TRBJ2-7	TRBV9	ASSVGASGFYEQY
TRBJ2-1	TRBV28	ASTGTPSYNEQF
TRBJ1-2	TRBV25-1	ASRSDRGSYGYT
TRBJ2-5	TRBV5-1	ASTPTPGGSKTQY
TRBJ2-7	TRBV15	ATSRDTERGYEQY
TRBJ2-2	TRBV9	ASSEYLTGELF
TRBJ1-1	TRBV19	ASRGQLNTEAF
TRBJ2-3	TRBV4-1	ASSQDRGTGETDTQY
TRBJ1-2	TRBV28	ASEGDSSFGYT
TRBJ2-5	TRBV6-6	ASSYGAQETQY